This passage covers 12 T cell receptor beta chains from one sample sequenced in a study of radiation and T cells in renal cell carcinoma. The protocol was immunoSEQ multiplex PCR, while the TCRdb copy is restricted to in-frame clones and leaves out a portion. The data show about 140,000 clones, with roughly 90% seen just once and around a sixth held by the top ten. Sample time point: blood 4 weeks post-SBRT, at nephrectomy. The treatment: 15 Gy SBRT to primary tumor, nephrectomy 4 weeks later. The sequences come from blood, collected from a patient whose treatment included radiotherapy and nephrectomy. These TCRs come from a woman between 50 and 59 years old with renal cell carcinoma.

The chain uses TRBV7-2 and TRBJ2-2, with 12 bases fitting TRBD2. The CDR3 totals 18 residues. The germline CDR1 and CDR2 sequences are SGHTA and FQGNSA. The ends lost 5 bases at V and 5 bases at J; junction bases unmatched: 12. The DNA for the CDR3 is TGTGCCAGCAGCCCGAACCCCTCTAGCGGGGGGGGGACCGGGGAGCTGTTTTTT. Translating it yields CASSPNPSSGGGTGELFF.

The rearrangement uses TRBV7-2 and TRBJ1-2; D unclear. This CDR3 is built from 14 residues. Germline CDR1 and CDR2: SGHTA and FQGNSA. V was shortened by 0 bases and J by 4 bases, with 9 bases between the two germline ends. CDR3 sequence reads: CASSLAVGPYGYTF. The CDR3 DNA reads as TGTGCCAGCAGCTTAGCGGTGGGCCCCTATGGCTACACCTTC.

The rearrangement uses TRBV5-1 and TRBJ2-1; D uncertain. The V gene lost 0 bases and the J gene lost 6 bases, with 4 bases spanning the gap. This CDR3 has 12 residues. In germline, CDR1 is SGHRS, CDR2 YFSETQ. CDR3 amino acids: CASSLASNEQFF. CDR3 DNA sequence: TGCGCCAGCAGCTTGGCCTCCAATGAGCAGTTCTTC.

CDR3 bases: TGTGCCAGCAGCCAAGCGGCCCCGGGGACAGGAGGCTACACCTTC. This sequence encodes CASSQAAPGTGGYTF. This chain links TRBV16 with TRBJ1-2; 8 bases agree with TRBD1. Trimming cost V 2 bases and J 8 bases; bases outside gene matches: 10. Germline V gene lookup returns CDR1 KGHSY and CDR2 FQNENV. This CDR3 region has 15 residues.

The sample holds many counts of this clone. This chain joins TRBV7-2 and TRBJ1-6; the match to TRBD1 covers 8 bases. Unmatched junction bases numbered 0, after V lost 3 bases and J lost 5 bases. Germline CDR1 is SGHTA and CDR2 is FQGNSA. The CDR3 totals 14 residues. CDR3 residues: CASSLDRDNSPLHF. The CDR3 DNA is TGTGCCAGCAGCTTGGACAGGGATAATTCACCCCTCCACTTT.

The V and J genes are TRBV6-6 and TRBJ1-2; 7 positions match TRBD1. This CDR3 spans 13 amino acids. Germline CDR1 is MNHNY and CDR2 is SVGAGI (reference sequence). The junction had 4 bases not matched to a gene; V was cut back by 4 bases and J by 5 bases. In DNA form, the CDR3 reads TGTGCCAGCAGTTTTGGACAGGAATATGGCTACACCTTC. This translates into CASSFGQEYGYTF.

This clone has only a few counts. The chain employs TRBV7-9 and TRBJ1-3, with D tentatively TRBD1 (5 bases). V lost 5 bases to trimming and J lost 6 bases, with 14 bases between them. The germline CDR1 and CDR2 sequences are SEHNR and FQNEAQ (reference sequence). The CDR3 extends over 14 amino acids. For the CDR3, the DNA is TGTGCCAGCAGCCGTCGGGCGGGGGAAAACACCATATATTTT. Residues: CASSRRAGENTIYF.

In this sample, this clone turned up a few times. The rearrangement uses TRBV7-9 and TRBJ2-7; the match to TRBD1 covers 9 bases. V shed 3 bases and J 3 bases; nucleotides not matched to a gene: 3. There are 14 residues in the CDR3. From germline, CDR1 is SEHNR and CDR2 FQNEAQ (reference sequence). The CDR3 region is CASSLHRGLYEQYF. The CDR3 nucleotides are TGTGCCAGCAGCTTGCACAGGGGGCTCTACGAGCAGTACTTC.

This clone appeared a single time. The rearrangement joins TRBV6-6 to TRBJ1-2; no clear D gene. The CDR3 has 12 residues. Germline CDR1 is MNHNY and CDR2 is SVGAGI (reference sequence). Trimming left V 10 bases short and J 4 bases short, with 13 bases between. CDR3 in amino acids: CATSLAGYGYTF. The CDR3 region has the DNA TGTGCCACCTCCTTAGCCGGCTATGGCTACACCTTC.

Concerning this clone: The same CDR3 also results from other DNA sequences found in this sample. The chain couples TRBV5-1 to TRBJ2-7; 9 bases align to TRBD1. The CDR3 is 14 residues long. CDR1 is SGHRS and CDR2 is YFSETQ in the germline V gene. The trim removed 0 bases at V and 3 bases at J, leaving 1 base unmatched. The CDR3 here is CASSLGQGVYEQYF. DNA for the CDR3: TGCGCCAGCAGCTTGGGACAGGGGGTCTACGAGCAGTACTTC.

Turning to this clone: Other DNA sequences from this sample encode an identical CDR3 as well. The chain carries TRBV5-1 and TRBJ1-2; tentative D call: TRBD1 (6 bases). V lost 0 bases, J lost 3 bases, and 9 bases lay in between. This CDR3 has 14 amino acids. The germline CDR1 and CDR2 sequences are SGHRS and YFSETQ. CDR3 amino acids: CASSLAGGDYGYTF. CDR3 coding DNA: TGCGCCAGCAGCTTGGCGGGGGGCGACTATGGCTACACCTTC.

The chain recombines TRBV6-4 with TRBJ1-2, with 9 bases lining up with TRBD1. The CDR3 runs to 16 residues. V was pared by 6 bases and J by 5 bases, with 13 bases of the junction left unmatched. The germline gives CDR1 MRHNA, CDR2 SNTAGT. The CDR3 DNA is TGTGCCAGCAGCCAAACAGGGGGCGCGGGTCCTTATGGCTACACCTTC. Protein product: CASSQTGGAGPYGYTF.